Here is one T cell receptor beta chain with its context. Its target is unknown. CDR1 is SGHRS, CDR2 YFSETQ, per germline. The V end lost 0 bases, the J end lost 3 bases, and 13 bases lay between the germline ends. CDR3 length: 15 residues. The data were produced by immunoSEQ multiplex PCR, yet TCRdb's version contains in-frame clones alone and is incomplete. The repertoire consists of approximately 140,000 clones, with more than 70% occurring once and the leading ten covering about 1.5%. This entry comes from a study of T cells in localized non-small cell lung cancer. Whole-study findings and limits: Uninvolved adjacent lung, not tumor, had the highest T cell clonality. A single tumor region was sequenced, leaving heterogeneity possible. Median around 56 top-100 tumor clones were shared with paired adjacent lung. Prolonged overall survival went with higher T cell density in the blood.

The sample here was peripheral blood, taken before any cancer treatment. The source is a female donor older than 55 with stage I lung adenocarcinoma. V usage is TRBV5-1 and J usage is TRBJ2-7; a weak D match, TRBD2 (5 bases). CDR3 sequence: CASSLDPGSSYEQYF. The CDR3 DNA follows: TGCGCCAGCAGCTTGGATCCGGGGAGTAGCTACGAGCAGTACTTC.